The present T cell receptor beta chain was sequenced within a study of blood T cell repertoires in COVID-19. Across the whole study: COVID-19 samples, acute and convalescent, were from the United States, Italy and Spain. The analysed material was cDNA or gDNA that came from T cells, B-cell-depleted T cells, or PBMCs.

Trimming cost V 1 base and J 4 bases; bases outside gene matches: 9. Germline assignment: CDR1 LNHDA and CDR2 SQIVND (reference sequence). The CDR3 has 17 amino acids. Profiled with immunoSEQ multiplex PCR; TCRdb holds only in-frame clones, not every one. Of about 140,000 clones detected, about four fifths appear once; the ten largest clones hold 5% to 7%. The age range of participants was 18 to 89 years, with residence in about two dozen US areas. The source is a man in his forties or fifties with acute COVID-19. The material sequenced was PBMCs or T cells enriched from blood (not recorded which). V gene TRBV19 combines with J gene TRBJ2-1; 8 bases are shared with TRBD2. The CDR3 DNA reads as TGTGCCAGTAGTATAGGCCGGACTAGCTACCTTTACAATGAGCAGTTCTTC. It yields the protein CASSIGRTSYLYNEQFF.